This T cell receptor (beta chain) is from a study of blood T cells in healthy people across ages. The CDR3 length is 15 residues. Per the germline V gene, CDR1 is ENHRY and CDR2 is SYGVKD. The trim removed 3 bases at V and 6 bases at J, leaving 5 bases unmatched. Together with a sample-barcoded 5' primer, a J-beta primer mix was included in a second PCR lasting roughly 6 to 12 cycles. Each CDR3 protein is one row after TCRdb ran MiXCR on the 5' RACE reads. The sample lists approximately 810,000 distinct CDR3 sequences, less than 35% occurring once. The TCR originated in an elderly woman in good health. The J gene is TRBJ2-3, the V gene TRBV10-3; 11 bases are shared with TRBD2. Sequences were obtained from blood. The CDR3 DNA reads as TGTGCCATCAGTGACCTAGCGGGAGGACCCGATACGCAGTATTTT. Translating gives CAISDLAGGPDTQYF.